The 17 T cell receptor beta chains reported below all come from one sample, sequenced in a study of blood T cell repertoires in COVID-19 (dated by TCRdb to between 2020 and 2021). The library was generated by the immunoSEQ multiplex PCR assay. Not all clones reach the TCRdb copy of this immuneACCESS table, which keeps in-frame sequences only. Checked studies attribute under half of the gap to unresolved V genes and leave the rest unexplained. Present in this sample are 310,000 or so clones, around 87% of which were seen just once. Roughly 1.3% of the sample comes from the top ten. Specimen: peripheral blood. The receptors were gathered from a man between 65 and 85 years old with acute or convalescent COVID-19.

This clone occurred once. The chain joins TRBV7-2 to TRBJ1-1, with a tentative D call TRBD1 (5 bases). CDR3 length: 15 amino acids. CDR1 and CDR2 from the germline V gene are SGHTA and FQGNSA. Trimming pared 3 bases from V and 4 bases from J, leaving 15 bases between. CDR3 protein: CASSFGRGRSTEAFF. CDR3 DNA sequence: TGTGCCAGCAGCTTTGGGAGGGGTCGGAGCACTGAAGCTTTCTTT.

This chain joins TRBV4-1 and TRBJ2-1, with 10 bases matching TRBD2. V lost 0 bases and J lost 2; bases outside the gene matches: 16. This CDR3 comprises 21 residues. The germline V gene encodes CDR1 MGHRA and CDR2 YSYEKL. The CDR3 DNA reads TGCGCCAGCAGCCAAGAACTTCCTACTAGCGGGGTGCCACCGCCCTACAATGAGCAGTTCTTC. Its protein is CASSQELPTSGVPPPYNEQFF.

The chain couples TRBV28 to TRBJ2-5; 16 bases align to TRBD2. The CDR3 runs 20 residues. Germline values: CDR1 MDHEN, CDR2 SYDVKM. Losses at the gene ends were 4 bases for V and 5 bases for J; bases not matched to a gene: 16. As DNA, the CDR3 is TGTGCCAGCAGTTCAGTTATGGGACTAGCGGGAGGGGGACTGTCGGAGACCCAGTACTTC. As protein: CASSSVMGLAGGGLSETQYF.

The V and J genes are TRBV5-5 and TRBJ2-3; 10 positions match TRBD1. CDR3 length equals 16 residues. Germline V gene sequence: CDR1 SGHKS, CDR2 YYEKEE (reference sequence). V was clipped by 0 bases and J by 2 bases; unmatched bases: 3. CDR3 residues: CASSLGGQGTTDTQYF. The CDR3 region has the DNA TGTGCCAGCAGCTTGGGGGGACAGGGGACCACAGATACGCAGTATTTT.

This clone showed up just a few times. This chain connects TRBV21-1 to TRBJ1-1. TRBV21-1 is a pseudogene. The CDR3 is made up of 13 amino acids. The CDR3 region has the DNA TGTGCCAGCAGGAGGAGGGGGAACACTGAAGCTTTCTTT. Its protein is CASRRRGNTEAFF.

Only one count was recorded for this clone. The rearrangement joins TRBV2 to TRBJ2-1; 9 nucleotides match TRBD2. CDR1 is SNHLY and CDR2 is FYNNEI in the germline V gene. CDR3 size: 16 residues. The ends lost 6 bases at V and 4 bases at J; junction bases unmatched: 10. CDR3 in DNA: TGTGCCAGCAGCCCAATAGCGGGAGCAGCTTACAATGAGCAGTTCTTC. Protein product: CASSPIAGAAYNEQFF.

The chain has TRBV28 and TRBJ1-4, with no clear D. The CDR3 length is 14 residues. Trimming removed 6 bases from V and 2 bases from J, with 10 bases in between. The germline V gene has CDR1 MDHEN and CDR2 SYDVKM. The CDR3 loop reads CASRPGGTNEKLFF. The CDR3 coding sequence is TGTGCCAGCAGACCGGGAGGGACTAATGAAAAACTGTTTTTT.

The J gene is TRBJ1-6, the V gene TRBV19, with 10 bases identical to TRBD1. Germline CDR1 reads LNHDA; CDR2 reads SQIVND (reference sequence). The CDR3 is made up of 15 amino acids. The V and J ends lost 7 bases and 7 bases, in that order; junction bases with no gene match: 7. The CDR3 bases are TGTGCCAGTACCGACAGACAGGGGGCAAATTCACCCCTCCACTTT. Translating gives CASTDRQGANSPLHF. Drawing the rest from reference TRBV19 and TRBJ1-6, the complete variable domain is DGGITQSPKYLFRKEGQNVTLSCEQNLNHDAMYWYRQDPGQGLRLIYYSQIVNDFQKGDIAEGYSVSREKKESFPLTVTSAQKNPTAFYLCASTDRQGANSPLHFGNGTRLTVT.

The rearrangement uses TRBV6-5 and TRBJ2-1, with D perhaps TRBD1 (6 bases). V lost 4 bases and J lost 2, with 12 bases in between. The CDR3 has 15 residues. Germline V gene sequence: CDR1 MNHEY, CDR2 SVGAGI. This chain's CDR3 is CASSSGTLTYNEQFF. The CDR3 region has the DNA TGTGCCAGCAGTTCCGGGACACTGACCTACAATGAGCAGTTCTTC.

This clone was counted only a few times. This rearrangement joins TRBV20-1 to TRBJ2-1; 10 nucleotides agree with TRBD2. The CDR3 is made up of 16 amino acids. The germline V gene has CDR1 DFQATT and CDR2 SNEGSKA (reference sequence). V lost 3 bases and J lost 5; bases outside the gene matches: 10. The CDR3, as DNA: TGCAGTGCTAGTCGGGCCACTAGCGGGATAGACAATGAGCAGTTCTTC. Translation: CSASRATSGIDNEQFF.

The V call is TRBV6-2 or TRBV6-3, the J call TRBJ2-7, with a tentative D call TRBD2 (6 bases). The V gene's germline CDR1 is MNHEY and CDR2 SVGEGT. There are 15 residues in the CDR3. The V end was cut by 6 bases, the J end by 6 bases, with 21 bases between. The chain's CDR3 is CASSNLATGVSEQYF. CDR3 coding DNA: TGTGCCAGCAGCAATCTAGCGACCGGAGTCTCCGAGCAGTACTTC.

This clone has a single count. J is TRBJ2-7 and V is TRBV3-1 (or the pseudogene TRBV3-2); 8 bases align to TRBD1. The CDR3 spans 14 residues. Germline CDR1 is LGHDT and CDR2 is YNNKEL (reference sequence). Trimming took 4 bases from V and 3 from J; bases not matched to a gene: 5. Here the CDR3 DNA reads TGTGCCAGCAGCCCGCGGGACAGGAACTACGAGCAGTACTTC. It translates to CASSPRDRNYEQYF.

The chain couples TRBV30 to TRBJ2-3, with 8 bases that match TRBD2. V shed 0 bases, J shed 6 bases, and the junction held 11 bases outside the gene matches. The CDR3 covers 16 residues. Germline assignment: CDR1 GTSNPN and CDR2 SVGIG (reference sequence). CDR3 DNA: TGTGCCTGGAGTGTACTAGGGAGCGGGGGCAGGGATACGCAGTATTTT. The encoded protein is CAWSVLGSGGRDTQYF.

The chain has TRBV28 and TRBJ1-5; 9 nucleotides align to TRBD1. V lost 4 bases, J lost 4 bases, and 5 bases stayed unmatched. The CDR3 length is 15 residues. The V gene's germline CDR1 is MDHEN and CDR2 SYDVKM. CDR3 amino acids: CASSSGQGLNQPQHF. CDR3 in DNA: TGTGCCAGCAGTTCGGGACAGGGTCTTAATCAGCCCCAGCATTTT.

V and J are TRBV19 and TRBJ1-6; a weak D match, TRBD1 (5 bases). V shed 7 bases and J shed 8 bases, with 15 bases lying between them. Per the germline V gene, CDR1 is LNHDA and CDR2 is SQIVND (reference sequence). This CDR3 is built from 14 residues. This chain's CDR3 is CASTPQGGYSPLHF. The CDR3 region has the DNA TGTGCCAGTACCCCGCAGGGTGGTTATTCACCCCTCCACTTT.

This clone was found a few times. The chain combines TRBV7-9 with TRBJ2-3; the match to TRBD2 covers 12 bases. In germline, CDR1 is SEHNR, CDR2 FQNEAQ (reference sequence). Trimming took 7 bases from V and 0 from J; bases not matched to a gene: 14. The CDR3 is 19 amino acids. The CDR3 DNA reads TGTGCCAGCACCCCTTGGACTAGCGGGAAAGGTTTTAGCACAGATACGCAGTATTTT. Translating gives CASTPWTSGKGFSTDTQYF.

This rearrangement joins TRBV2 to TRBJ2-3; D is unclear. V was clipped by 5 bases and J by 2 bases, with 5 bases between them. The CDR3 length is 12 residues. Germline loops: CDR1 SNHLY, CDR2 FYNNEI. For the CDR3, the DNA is TGTGCCAGCAGTCCATCCACAGATACGCAGTATTTT. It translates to CASSPSTDTQYF. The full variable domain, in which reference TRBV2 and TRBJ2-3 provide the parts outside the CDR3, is EPEVTQTPSHQVTQMGQEVILRCVPISNHLYFYWYRQILGQKVEFLVSFYNNEISEKSEIFDDQFSVERPDGSNFTLKIRSTKLEDSAMYFCASSPSTDTQYFGPGTRLTVL.